This paragraph covers one TCR beta chain sequence. The record originates from a study of cytomegalovirus exposure and HLA in healthy donors. Use of 60 Vbeta and 13 Jbeta primers characterized the PCR. In the original processing: The count from a later analysis was 79 million or so unique TCR beta chains, some 12 million of them shared. The table came from immunoSEQ multiplex PCR; TCRdb's copy has only in-frame clones and leaves some out. V and J calls and clone size are given by that table; D and trimming were obtained from the DNA. The sample has 100,000 to 150,000 clones, approximately 82% seen once. The clonotype originates from a woman between 18 and 30 years old in good health and CMV-seropositive. The material sequenced was PBMCs.

The CDR3 loop is CASSPGQGFSPLHF. The CDR3 DNA reads as TGTGCCAGCAGCCCGGGACAGGGGTTTTCACCCCTCCACTTT. V gene TRBV5-8 combines with J gene TRBJ1-6, with 10 bases fitting TRBD1. There are 14 residues in the CDR3. The junction had 4 bases not matched to a gene; V was cut back by 4 bases and J by 9 bases. CDR1 and CDR2 from the germline V gene are SGHTS and YDEGEE.